This entry lists 25 T cell receptor beta chains sequenced from one sample in a study of T cells after posttransplantation cyclophosphamide. Busulfan-fludarabine conditioning, marrow transplant, and cyclophosphamide on days +3 and +4 were administered. Only in-frame clones appear in the TCRdb table, and some are missing; sequencing was by immunoSEQ multiplex PCR. This sample has 42,000 or so clones, with about 92% found just once. This sample comprised PBMCs, obtained around 60 days after allogeneic stem cell transplant with posttransplant cyclophosphamide. Receptor source: a male patient aged 60 to 75 who received an allogeneic stem cell transplant from a related donor and was CMV-positive. The T cells may come from the graft donor.

This clone was seen only once. V usage is TRBV5-4 and J usage is TRBJ1-1; D possibly corresponds to TRBD1 (5 bases). The germline V and J ends were trimmed by 2 bases and 4 bases, with 6 bases remaining between them. Germline V gene sequence: CDR1 SGHNT, CDR2 YYREEE (reference sequence). The CDR3 is 12 amino acids. The CDR3: CASSLGVTEAFF. CDR3 bases: TGTGCCAGCAGCTTAGGGGTCACTGAAGCTTTCTTT.

This rearrangement joins TRBV7-9 to TRBJ1-1, with unresolved D. CDR3 size: 11 residues. Trimming took off 5 bases at V and 3 bases at J, with 4 bases between the two ends. Germline lookup yields CDR1 SEHNR and CDR2 FQNEAQ (reference sequence). CDR3 in DNA: TGTGCCAGCAGCCGAGACACTGAAGCTTTCTTT. It is translated as CASSRDTEAFF.

The V gene is TRBV5-4, the J gene TRBJ1-1; 7 positions match TRBD1. CDR1 is SGHNT and CDR2 is YYREEE in the germline V gene (reference sequence). This CDR3 spans 13 amino acids. With V trimmed by 0 bases and J by 8 bases, 4 bases remained unmatched. CDR3 DNA sequence: TGTGCCAGCAGCTTGGTGTTAGGGGGCGAAGCTTTCTTT. Amino acid sequence: CASSLVLGGEAFF.

J is TRBJ1-5 and V is TRBV7-9; 7 nucleotides line up with TRBD1. V lost 5 bases, J lost 0 bases, and 13 bases stayed unmatched. Germline V lookup: CDR1 SEHNR, CDR2 FQNEAQ (reference sequence). The CDR3 has 18 amino acids. The CDR3 reads CASSAYETGRDSNQPQHF. In DNA, the CDR3 is TGTGCCAGCAGCGCCTATGAGACAGGGCGAGATAGCAATCAGCCCCAGCATTTT.

The chain carries TRBV7-2 and TRBJ2-3; TRBD1 matches 7 bases. CDR1 is SGHTA, CDR2 FQGNSA, per germline. V dropped 5 bases and J dropped 7; count of bases not matched to a gene: 3. The length of the CDR3 is 12 residues. The CDR3 sequence is CASSRTGYTQYF. In DNA form, the CDR3 reads TGTGCCAGCAGCCGGACAGGCTATACGCAGTATTTT.

This clone has only one observation. At one end the junction does not follow the germline gene, possibly because of a read error. The V gene is TRBV2, the J gene TRBJ2-3, with 8 bases aligning to TRBD2. In germline, CDR1 is SNHLY, CDR2 FYNNEI. The CDR3 is made up of 15 amino acids. The CDR3 DNA follows: TGTGCCAGCACCCTGCAGGGACTAGGCACGGATACGCAGTATTTT. Its translation is CASTLQGLGTDTQYF.

The chain joins TRBV27 to TRBJ2-2; D not certain. Germline CDR1 is MNHEY and CDR2 is SMNVEV (reference sequence). The ends were cut back, 6 bases at V and 2 bases at J, with 7 bases in the middle. The CDR3 length is 13 residues. The CDR3 is CASSFYNTGELFF. DNA for the CDR3: TGTGCCAGCAGCTTCTATAACACCGGGGAGCTGTTTTTT.

V is TRBV7-9 and J is TRBJ2-7; 11 positions agree with TRBD2. The CDR3 spans 17 residues. Germline V lookup: CDR1 SEHNR, CDR2 FQNEAQ (reference sequence). Trimming took 3 bases from V and 7 from J; bases not matched to a gene: 14. CDR3 sequence: CASSFPPSGGPVVEQYV. Here the CDR3 DNA reads TGTGCCAGCAGCTTCCCCCCTAGCGGGGGGCCGGTGGTTGAGCAGTACGTC.

The rearrangement uses TRBV6-5 and TRBJ2-1, with TRBD1 matching 8 bases. Per germline, CDR1 MNHEY and CDR2 SVGAGI. The CDR3 extends over 15 amino acids. The V and J ends lost 6 bases and 2 bases, in that order; junction bases with no gene match: 6. The CDR3 protein is CASRDRVEAYNEQFF. The CDR3 nucleotides are TGTGCCAGCAGGGACAGGGTTGAAGCCTACAATGAGCAGTTCTTC.

The DNA for the CDR3 is TGTGCCATCAGTGGACAGGTTAGCTCTGGAAACACCATATATTTT. Translated: CAISGQVSSGNTIYF. The chain uses TRBV10-3 and TRBJ1-3; a weak D match, TRBD1 (6 bases). The germline gives CDR1 ENHRY, CDR2 SYGVKD. The ends were cut back, 4 bases at V and 0 bases at J, with 10 bases in the middle. The CDR3 runs to 15 residues.

The chain combines TRBV29-1 with TRBJ1-1; D not resolved. V was cut by 4 bases and J by 1 base, with 13 bases left in between. The CDR3 runs 14 residues. CDR1 is SQVTM and CDR2 is ANQGSEA in the germline V gene. The CDR3 coding sequence is TGCAGCGTTGTTCATGGCTTACAGAACACTGAAGCTTTCTTT. This encodes CSVVHGLQNTEAFF.

The chain employs TRBV30 and TRBJ2-3, with 11 positions matching TRBD1. Germline CDR1 reads GTSNPN; CDR2 reads SVGIG (reference sequence). J lost 3 bases, V lost 0 bases, and 2 bases had no gene match. This CDR3 is 15 amino acids long. Here the CDR3 DNA reads TGTGCCTGGAGTGTGGGGACAGGGGGAACAGATACGCAGTATTTT. Amino acids: CAWSVGTGGTDTQYF.

The chain uses TRBV11-2 and TRBJ2-7, with D perhaps TRBD1 (6 bases). V was clipped by 7 bases and J by 2 bases, with 30 bases between them. CDR1 and CDR2 (germline): SGHAT, FQNNGV. The CDR3 totals 19 residues. Here the CDR3 reads CASTSLRSRGIEKTYEQYF. DNA of the CDR3: TGTGCCAGCACCTCCCTGCGATCAAGGGGGATCGAAAAAACCTACGAGCAGTACTTC.

CDR3 sequence (DNA): TGTGCCAGTAGTATCAGAGGGTCCGGCTACACCTTC. Its translation: CASSIRGSGYTF. The V call is TRBV19, the J call TRBJ1-2; unclear D gene. V lost 3 bases and J lost 8, with 10 bases in between. The germline CDR1 and CDR2 sequences are LNHDA and SQIVND (reference sequence). The CDR3 covers 12 residues.

The chain has TRBV4-1 and TRBJ2-7, with 16 bases aligning to TRBD2. This CDR3 is 18 amino acids long. With 0 bases clipped from V and 2 bases from J, the junction kept 4 bases outside the gene matches. CDR1 is MGHRA and CDR2 is YSYEKL in the germline V gene. CDR3 nucleotide sequence: TGCGCCAGCAGCCAAGATCTAGGGACTAGCGGGGGGGCCTACGAGCAGTACGTC. This sequence encodes CASSQDLGTSGGAYEQYV.

J is TRBJ1-3 and V is TRBV28; weak D call: TRBD1 (6 bases). V lost 3 bases and J lost 3, with 15 bases in between. The CDR3 runs 16 residues. The germline CDR1 and CDR2 sequences are MDHEN and SYDVKM. CDR3 protein: CASSFTGWNYGNTIYF. The CDR3 nucleotides read TGTGCCAGCAGTTTCACAGGGTGGAATTATGGAAACACCATATATTTT.

The genes are TRBV5-1 and TRBJ2-1, with 11 bases matching TRBD2. Germline V gives CDR1 SGHRS, CDR2 YFSETQ. The CDR3 sequence is 14 residues long. Germline trimming cut 7 bases from V and 6 bases from J; bases unmatched to any gene: 6. CDR3 in DNA: TGCGCCAGCCGCGGACTAGCGGGTCCCAATGAGCAGTTCTTC. This translates into CASRGLAGPNEQFF.

V usage is TRBV6-5 and J usage is TRBJ2-2; D perhaps matches TRBD2 (6 bases). V gave up 8 bases and J gave up 0 bases, with 10 bases separating them. The CDR3 contains 14 residues. Germline values: CDR1 MNHEY, CDR2 SVGAGI. CDR3 DNA sequence: TGTGCCAGCCGGGGGTATTCGAACACCGGGGAGCTGTTTTTT. It yields the protein CASRGYSNTGELFF.

In this sample, this clone turned up a few times. Here the CDR3 reads CAWTAKFSRLVYTDTQYF. In nucleotides, the CDR3 is TGTGCCTGGACTGCAAAGTTCTCCCGACTCGTTTACACAGATACGCAGTATTTT. J is TRBJ2-3 and V is TRBV30; no definite D call. CDR1 and CDR2 (germline): GTSNPN, SVGIG (reference sequence). The length of the CDR3 is 18 residues. The V end lost 4 bases, the J end lost 2 bases, and 25 bases lay between the germline ends.

The genes are TRBV7-2 and TRBJ2-3, with 8 bases fitting TRBD2. CDR3 size: 14 residues. CDR1 and CDR2 (germline): SGHTA, FQGNSA. The V gene end was trimmed by 3 bases and the J gene end by 4 bases; junction bases not matched to a gene: 3. The DNA for the CDR3 is TGTGCCAGCAGCTTGTACGGGGGGGCAGATACGCAGTATTTT. Amino acids: CASSLYGGADTQYF.

This clone was found a few times. This chain joins TRBV7-9 and TRBJ2-1, with D possibly being TRBD2 (6 bases). Germline values: CDR1 SEHNR, CDR2 FQNEAQ (reference sequence). This CDR3 has 15 residues. Deletions cut 4 bases from V and 2 bases from J, with 12 bases between. In DNA, the CDR3 is TGTGCCAGCAGCTCTACGGGGACTGCCTACAATGAGCAGTTCTTC. Amino acids: CASSSTGTAYNEQFF.

The J gene is TRBJ1-5, the V gene TRBV2, with 7 bases identical to TRBD1. The CDR3 length is 15 residues. The germline V gene has CDR1 SNHLY and CDR2 FYNNEI. Unmatched junction bases numbered 7, after V lost 6 bases and J lost 2 bases. The CDR3, as DNA: TGTGCCAGCAGAGTACAGGGGTGGGGCAATCAGCCCCAGCATTTT. Its translation: CASRVQGWGNQPQHF.

V gene TRBV2 combines with J gene TRBJ1-1; D gene uncertain. The V end was cut by 6 bases, the J end by 3 bases, with 20 bases between. The CDR3 is made up of 16 amino acids. The germline CDR1 and CDR2 sequences are SNHLY and FYNNEI. The CDR3 DNA reads as TGTGCCAGCAGCCTCCGGGTCCTACCGGGGTACACTGAAGCTTTCTTT. It translates to CASSLRVLPGYTEAFF.

The chain links TRBV15 to TRBJ2-3, with 8 bases matching TRBD1. The CDR3 totals 14 residues. V shed 3 bases and J 3 bases; nucleotides not matched to a gene: 2. Germline loops: CDR1 LNHNV, CDR2 YYDKDF (reference sequence). The chain's CDR3 is CATSRDRVTDTQYF. CDR3 in DNA: TGTGCCACCAGCAGGGACAGGGTTACAGATACGCAGTATTTT.

This clone was detected only once. CDR3 sequence: CASSEVAQTGELFF. Here the CDR3 DNA reads TGCGCCAGCAGTGAAGTAGCTCAAACCGGGGAGCTGTTTTTT. This chain links TRBV10-2 with TRBJ2-2; the D is unclear. The CDR3 has 14 amino acids. V lost 3 bases to trimming and J lost 5 bases, with 10 bases between them. Germline values: CDR1 WSHSY, CDR2 SAAADI.